This TCR beta chain was recovered during a study of identical twins (dated by TCRdb to 2016 to 2017). The study in broad terms: To test whether fetal clonotypes persist, the study used deep sequencing on TCR alpha and beta repertoires from monozygotic twins, unrelated adults of various ages, and cord blood. To rule out contamination, replicate twin experiments were performed at different times with different library preparation protocols. What the study reported, not specific to this receptor: Invariant T cells such as MAIT and iNKT could partly confound zero-insertion analyses, though diverse VJ usage argued against this for most clonotypes. Compared with coincidental sharing between unrelated individuals, an excess of low generation-probability sequences was observed among out-of-frame TCR alpha sequences shared between twins. Because the same donors could not be followed over many years, conclusions were based on cross-sectional statistical analysis. In monozygotic twins, out-of-frame TCR alpha sharing was systematically underestimated by recombination models, although the models agreed with sharing between unrelated individuals. Fewer insertions were carried by abundant cord blood beta clonotypes, a similar but weaker trend appeared in young adult naive repertoires, and no such trend appeared in memory repertoires. The excess sharing between twins in beta out-of-frame sequences was weaker because fewer shared sequences reduced the signal-to-noise ratio.

Every donor in the study was a healthy Caucasian. Three pairs of female monozygotic twins, all aged about 18 to 30 years, made up the twin cohort. Miltenyi CD45RO+ enrichment and human naive T-cell isolation kits were used to isolate memory (CD45RO+) and naive T cells from PBMC. The receptor library was made with 5' RACE. Instrument used: Illumina HiSeq 2000. Template switching introduced a universal primer binding site; the final cDNA contained a unique molecular identifier, enabling accurate counting of TCR cDNA molecules. First-strand cDNA for TCR alpha and beta chains was synthesized from specific primers in the conserved constant-segment region. Each cDNA library was double barcoded, with a SMART-Mk sample barcode plus Illumina barcodes, to control for contamination. TruSeq adapter sequences, together with Illumina sample barcodes, were added in two successive PCR steps. The TCR alpha and beta cDNA libraries were sequenced on the Illumina HiSeq platform using custom primers. Regarding the original processing steps: MiGEC processed the raw reads to extract unique molecular identifiers, while MiXCR was used to determine the CDR3 positions. Recombination models were inferred per individual with the repgenHMM and IGoR tools using an EM algorithm. The analysis of shared clonotypes was done with the tcR package in R, with sharing normalized by the product of cloneset sizes. To study raw recombination free of thymic and clonal selection effects, out-of-frame nonproductive sequences were analyzed. TCRdb's own reprocessing of the public reads used fastp at Q25 and MiXCR and kept productive beta chains. Rows are combined by CDR3 protein, so each entry shows the most common genes and DNA. The V and J calls reflect TCRdb's pipeline rather than the authors' work. Recorded for this sample are around 280,000 distinct CDR3 sequences; about 8.1% of them occurred a single time. The ten largest make up over 2% of the sample.

Inclusive of the bounding cysteine and phenylalanine, the CDR3 is 15 residues long. Only the CDR3 DNA stays, 45 bases, in frame from base 1. From V the trimming removes 4 bases and from J it removes 3 bases, while the gene matches leave 3 bases of the junction unaccounted for. This clonotype showed up many times. Its target antigen remains unknown. There are no base qualities to consult, and no much larger clone falls within one base. This sample was shared with a second study, whose subject was yellow fever vaccine responses in identical twins. As the second publication notes: According to the authors, in identical twins the way T cells responded to vaccination appeared partly convergent and partly personalized. Focusing on identical twins, the study followed the T cell clones that responded to the vaccine, and did so with precision.

This receptor chain uses TRBV12-3 or TRBV12-4 and TRBJ2-3, with 11 bases matching TRBD1. The origin of this receptor is a woman between 18 and 29 years old in good health. Sequenced: memory (CD45RO+) T cells sorted from blood. What the cell subset or site label conveys for this sample: CD45RO+ enriched T cells. The nucleotide sequence reads TGTGCCAGCAGTTCGGACAGGGGGCGTACAGATACGCAGTATTTT. Its protein reads: CASSSDRGRTDTQYF.